These 30 T cell receptor beta chains originate from one sample sequenced in a study of post-analysis software for immune sequencing data. Prepared TCR beta cDNA libraries contained unique molecular identifiers. TCRdb reprocessed the PCR reads via MiXCR and lists one record per CDR3 protein. The sample contains about 460,000 distinct CDR3 sequences, under 55% of which appear only once. These receptors' targets are unknown. General study results and limits: Higher frequency in patients than in controls was seen for 5 or 6 TRBV segments, with TRBV5-6, TRBV5-1 and TRBV20-1 among them.

The sample was blood. These receptors were collected from a girl aged 5-17 years with multiple sclerosis.

The sample holds a few counts of this clonotype. The genes are TRBV5-1 and TRBJ1-2; D is unresolved. The CDR3 contains 14 residues. The V and J ends lost 2 bases and 2 bases respectively, with 10 bases between them. Germline loops: CDR1 SGHRS, CDR2 YFSETQ. This chain's CDR3 is CASSFSAENYGYTF. In DNA, the CDR3 is TGCGCCAGCAGCTTCTCCGCAGAGAACTATGGCTACACCTTC. The full variable domain, its missing parts supplied by reference TRBV5-1 and TRBJ1-2, is KAGVTQTPRYLIKTRGQQVTLSCSPISGHRSVSWYQQTPGQGLQFLFEYFSETQRNKGNFPGRFSGRQFSNSRSEMNVSTLELGDSALYLCASSFSAENYGYTFGSGTRLTVV.

V usage is TRBV20-1 and J usage is TRBJ2-7; the D gene is possibly TRBD1 (5 bases). The CDR3 spans 12 residues. The V and J ends lost 5 bases and 0 bases respectively, with 8 bases between them. The germline CDR1 and CDR2 sequences are DFQATT and SNEGSKA (reference sequence). Here the CDR3 reads CSAGHSSYEQYF. The CDR3 DNA is TGCAGTGCTGGACACAGCTCCTACGAGCAGTACTTC.

The V call is TRBV7-3, the J call TRBJ1-2; no definite D call. There are 13 residues in the CDR3. Trimming pared 2 bases from V and 9 bases from J, leaving 13 bases between. Germline V gene data show CDR1 as SGHTA and CDR2 as FQGTGA. CDR3 DNA: TGTGCCAGCAGCTTACAGGCGGGCAGTAGCTACACCTTC. Its translation: CASSLQAGSSYTF.

The sample holds many counts of this clonotype. The chain couples TRBV10-3 to TRBJ2-7; 8 positions agree with TRBD2. The CDR3 consists of 15 residues. Germline V CDR1 and CDR2: ENHRY, SYGVKD. Losses at the gene ends were 4 bases for V and 1 base for J; bases not matched to a gene: 6. The CDR3 loop reads CAISVLTSGSYEQYF. The CDR3 DNA is TGTGCCATCAGTGTCTTAACTAGCGGTTCCTACGAGCAGTACTTC.

There are a few counts of this clonotype. The CDR3 loop reads CAPSGREKLFF. CDR3 DNA sequence: TGTGCCCCGTCGGGGAGGGAAAAACTGTTTTTT. V gene TRBV6-4 combines with J gene TRBJ1-4; no definite D call. Germline-derived CDR1 and CDR2 are MRHNA and SNTAGT. The ends were cut back, 11 bases at V and 8 bases at J, with 12 bases in the middle. The CDR3 is made up of 11 amino acids.

The J gene is TRBJ2-7, the V gene TRBV3-1; possibly TRBD1 or TRBD2 for D (5 bases each). This CDR3 is 14 amino acids long. V lost 4 bases, J lost 6 bases, and 16 bases lay in between. The germline V gene encodes CDR1 LGHDT and CDR2 YNNKEL (reference sequence). CDR3 sequence (DNA): TGTGCCAGCAGCCTACTAGAGGGGTTCGGCGAGCAGTACTTC. Amino acids: CASSLLEGFGEQYF.

The V gene is TRBV6-5, the J gene TRBJ2-7; 8 bases align to TRBD2. This CDR3 is built from 15 residues. Per the germline V gene, CDR1 is MNHEY and CDR2 is SVGAGI. Losses at the gene ends were 4 bases for V and 3 bases for J; bases not matched to a gene: 8. Here the CDR3 DNA reads TGTGCCAGCAGTTCCCGAGCGGGAGACGGCTACGAGCAGTACTTC. This encodes CASSSRAGDGYEQYF.

This clonotype was recorded a few times. This rearrangement joins TRBV29-1 to TRBJ1-1; D remains unclear. This CDR3 region has 13 residues. Germline CDR1 and CDR2: SQVTM and ANQGSEA. V was cut by 1 base and J by 2 bases, with 8 bases left in between. The CDR3: CSVEARLNTEAFF. The CDR3 DNA reads as TGCAGCGTTGAAGCCAGGCTCAACACTGAAGCTTTCTTT. Drawing the rest from reference TRBV29-1 and TRBJ1-1, the complete variable domain is SAVISQKPSRDICQRGTSLTIQCQVDSQVTMMFWYRQQPGQSLTLIATANQGSEATYESGFVIDKFPISRPNLTFSTLTVSNMSPEDSSIYLCSVEARLNTEAFFGQGTRLTVV.

The CDR3 is CASRLDRAYEQYF. The DNA of the CDR3 is TGCGCCAGCAGACTGGACAGAGCCTACGAGCAGTACTTC. The chain is built from TRBV5-1 and TRBJ2-4; maybe TRBD1 (6 bases). The better agreement between TRBJ2-7 and the DNA end casts doubt on the J call. The CDR3 contains 13 residues. Looked up from germline, CDR1 is SGHRS and CDR2 is YFSETQ.

V usage is TRBV7-6 and J usage is TRBJ1-1; no clear D gene. The CDR3 length is 13 residues. Germline CDR1 SGHVS, CDR2 FNYEAQ. V lost 5 bases and J 0 bases, leaving 7 bases between the germline ends. The CDR3 coding sequence is TGTGCCAGCAGCAAGAGAATGAACACTGAAGCTTTCTTT. Its translation is CASSKRMNTEAFF.

This clonotype was seen once. This chain connects TRBV18 to TRBJ1-2, with 7 bases identical to TRBD1. J gave up 4 bases and V 1 base, and 3 bases lay outside the gene matches. This CDR3 contains 14 residues. Germline V gene data show CDR1 as KGHSH and CDR2 as LQKENI. The chain's CDR3 is CASSPQQGGYGYTF. The CDR3 DNA reads TGTGCCAGCTCACCACAGCAGGGGGGCTATGGCTACACCTTC.

A few counts support this clonotype. The chain joins TRBV29-1 to TRBJ2-1, with 9 bases matching TRBD1. The CDR3 covers 14 residues. With 7 bases clipped from V and 4 bases from J, the junction kept 8 bases outside the gene matches. Germline assignment: CDR1 SQVTM and CDR2 ANQGSEA. The CDR3 region is CSGEVGQGYNEQFF. In DNA form, the CDR3 reads TGCAGCGGGGAGGTGGGACAGGGATACAATGAGCAGTTCTTC.

The chain has TRBV29-1 and TRBJ2-3; 12 bases agree with TRBD2. The CDR3 has 16 residues. Germline V gene sequence: CDR1 SQVTM, CDR2 ANQGSEA. J lost 2 bases, V lost 0 bases, and 3 bases had no gene match. CDR3 coding DNA: TGCAGCGTTGAAGACCGACTAGCGGGGGCCACAGATACGCAGTATTTT. Its protein product is CSVEDRLAGATDTQYF.

V is TRBV28 and J is TRBJ2-3; D might be TRBD2 (5 bases). With 11 bases removed from V and 3 bases from J, the gap between germline ends came to 21 bases. Per the germline V gene, CDR1 is MDHEN and CDR2 is SYDVKM. This CDR3 has 15 residues. The CDR3 coding sequence is TGTGCCTCCAATCATCGGGATTTAAGGACAGATACGCAGTATTTT. Protein sequence: CASNHRDLRTDTQYF. The whole variable domain, filled in from reference TRBV28 and TRBJ2-3, reads DVKVTQSSRYLVKRTGEKVFLECVQDMDHENMFWYRQDPGLGLRLIYFSYDVKMKEKGDIPEGYSVSREKKERFSLILESASTNQTSMYLCASNHRDLRTDTQYFGPGTRLTVL.

The chain recombines TRBV4-1 with TRBJ2-1, with a possible D match to TRBD2 (6 bases). Trimming cost V 0 bases and J 7 bases, with 19 bases left between them. The CDR3 is made up of 17 amino acids. Germline CDR1 reads MGHRA; CDR2 reads YSYEKL. This chain's CDR3 is CASSQEWITGVGNEQFF. Written as DNA, the CDR3 is TGCGCCAGCAGCCAAGAATGGATAACGGGAGTAGGAAATGAGCAGTTCTTC.

The chain links TRBV28 to TRBJ2-7; 7 nucleotides match TRBD1. The CDR3 has 13 amino acids. Germline CDR1 reads MDHEN; CDR2 reads SYDVKM. The junction had 5 bases not matched to a gene; V was cut back by 5 bases and J by 4 bases. CDR3 sequence reads: CASSIRTGYEQYF. CDR3 bases: TGTGCCAGCAGTATTCGGACAGGTTACGAGCAGTACTTC.

The V and J genes are TRBV7-8 and TRBJ2-3; 9 nucleotides match TRBD1. The V gene end was trimmed by 5 bases and the J gene end by 7 bases; junction bases not matched to a gene: 16. The germline V gene encodes CDR1 SGHVS and CDR2 FQNEAQ. The CDR3 runs 17 residues. The CDR3 sequence is CASSILAGTGRPHTQYF. The CDR3 DNA follows: TGTGCCAGCAGCATTCTAGCCGGGACAGGGCGTCCCCATACGCAGTATTTT. The full variable domain, rest sourced from reference TRBV7-8 and TRBJ2-3, is GAGVSQSPRYKVAKRGQDVALRCDPISGHVSLFWYQQALGQGPEFLTYFQNEAQLDKSGLPSDRFFAERPEGSVSTLKIQRTQQEDSAVYLCASSILAGTGRPHTQYFGPGTRLTVL.

Only a few counts were recorded for this clonotype. Here the CDR3 reads CSARGPSSGRSNEFF. CDR3 DNA sequence: TGCAGTGCTAGAGGACCCTCTAGCGGGAGGTCCAATGAGTTCTTC. The rearrangement uses TRBV20-1 and TRBJ2-1; the match to TRBD2 covers 11 bases. CDR3 length equals 15 residues. Germline V lookup: CDR1 DFQATT, CDR2 SNEGSKA (reference sequence). With V trimmed by 1 base and J by 14 bases, 13 bases remained unmatched.

The chain links TRBV25-1 to TRBJ2-5; D tentatively fits TRBD1 or TRBD2 (5 bases each). The CDR3 totals 14 residues. Trimming removed 5 bases at V and 3 bases at J, with 13 bases between. Germline V gene sequence: CDR1 MGHDK, CDR2 SYGVNS. CDR3 amino acids: CASSPGRKEETQYF. CDR3 nucleotides: TGTGCCAGCAGTCCGGGACGGAAGGAAGAGACCCAGTACTTC.

This clonotype was seen a few times. The chain has TRBV20-1 and TRBJ2-5; TRBD1 might be the D (5 bases). Germline assignment: CDR1 DFQATT and CDR2 SNEGSKA (reference sequence). Trimming cost V 1 base and J 1 base, with 10 bases left between them. The CDR3 sequence is 14 residues long. CDR3 in amino acids: CSARGRVGQETQYF. Written as DNA, the CDR3 is TGCAGTGCTAGAGGCAGGGTAGGCCAAGAGACCCAGTACTTC.

This clonotype appeared a single time. V usage is TRBV28 and J usage is TRBJ2-2; 10 nucleotides agree with TRBD2. The germline CDR1 and CDR2 sequences are MDHEN and SYDVKM. Losses at the gene ends were 1 base for V and 5 bases for J; bases not matched to a gene: 7. This CDR3 contains 17 residues. The CDR3 reads CASSLSLASGRTGELFF. CDR3 sequence (DNA): TGTGCCAGCAGTTTATCCCTGGCTAGCGGGAGAACCGGGGAGCTGTTTTTT.

This clonotype occurred a few times. This chain connects TRBV10-3 to TRBJ2-1; TRBD2 agrees at 8 bases. The trim removed 10 bases at V and 5 bases at J, leaving 13 bases unmatched. The CDR3 extends over 15 amino acids. Per germline, CDR1 ENHRY and CDR2 SYGVKD. CDR3 sequence (DNA): TGTGCCACCGCCGGGACTAGTTCTATCGACAATGAGCAGTTCTTC. It specifies CATAGTSSIDNEQFF.

A few counts support this clonotype. The chain uses TRBV29-1 and TRBJ1-2; maybe TRBD1 (6 bases). From germline, CDR1 is SQVTM and CDR2 ANQGSEA. Deletions cut 1 base from V and 8 bases from J, with 14 bases between. CDR3 length: 13 residues. For the CDR3, the DNA is TGCAGCGTTGAAGTACGGGGGGCCGAGGGCTACACCTTC. This sequence encodes CSVEVRGAEGYTF.

This clonotype was recorded many times. The rearrangement links TRBV20-1 to TRBJ1-2; D ambiguous. This CDR3 comprises 11 residues. Trimming took 0 bases from V and 8 from J, leaving 7 bases between them. The V gene's germline CDR1 is DFQATT and CDR2 SNEGSKA (reference sequence). The CDR3 nucleotides are TGCAGTGCTAGAGATTTCTGGGGCTACACCTTC. This translates into CSARDFWGYTF.

This clonotype was seen only a few times. The chain is built from TRBV5-1 and TRBJ2-6, with 10 nucleotides matching TRBD1. The CDR3 is 23 residues long. V was pared by 1 base and J by 2 bases, with 21 bases of the junction left unmatched. Germline V gives CDR1 SGHRS, CDR2 YFSETQ. The CDR3 nucleotides are TGCGCCAGCAGCTTGACCCGGGACATCGGGGACAGGGGCGTCAGTGCTGGGGCCAACGTCCTGACTTTC. Protein sequence: CASSLTRDIGDRGVSAGANVLTF.

J is TRBJ2-1 and V is TRBV27, with 14 bases identical to TRBD2. V dropped 10 bases and J dropped 2; count of bases not matched to a gene: 4. This CDR3 is 15 amino acids long. Per the germline V gene, CDR1 is MNHEY and CDR2 is SMNVEV (reference sequence). The CDR3 DNA reads as TGTGCCACCACGGGACTAGCGGGAGCCTACAATGAGCAGTTCTTC. It specifies CATTGLAGAYNEQFF.

V is TRBV6-6 and J is TRBJ2-5, with D tentatively TRBD2 (7 bases). The CDR3 is made up of 11 amino acids. CDR1 MNHNY and CDR2 SVGAGI come from the germline V gene (reference sequence). Trimming removed 8 bases at V and 11 bases at J, with 15 bases between. The CDR3 DNA is TGTGCCAGCTGGGGGGGGCGAGAGCAGTACTTC. Translating it yields CASWGGREQYF.

This clonotype was found a few times. V is TRBV6-2 or TRBV6-3 and J is TRBJ2-5; a weak D match, TRBD1 (6 bases). This CDR3 is built from 13 residues. Per germline, CDR1 MNHEY and CDR2 SVGEGT. V was cut by 6 bases and J by 5 bases, with 13 bases left in between. The CDR3 coding sequence is TGTGCCAGCAGAACGCAGGGGTCGGAGACCCAGTACTTC. Its protein product is CASRTQGSETQYF.

In this sample, this clonotype turned up a few times. This chain connects TRBV12-3 or TRBV12-4 to TRBJ2-4; D may be TRBD2 (6 bases). This CDR3 contains 16 residues. The V and J ends lost 7 bases and 2 bases respectively, with 18 bases between them. As DNA, the CDR3 is TGTGCCAGCACCGAACTAGCTTCTAAAACCAAAAACATTCAGTACTTC. Residues: CASTELASKTKNIQYF.

This clonotype was found a few times. The chain is built from TRBV13 and TRBJ1-6; D is unclear. The germline gives CDR1 PRHDT, CDR2 FYEKMQ (reference sequence). With 0 bases removed from V and 12 bases from J, the gap between germline ends came to 9 bases. This CDR3 is built from 13 residues. The CDR3 spells CASSLGTVGPLHF. In DNA form, the CDR3 reads TGTGCCAGCAGCTTAGGAACGGTTGGACCCCTCCACTTT.